These 24 T cell receptor beta chains came from one sample sequenced in a study of identical twins. TCRdb independently ran MiXCR on the 5' RACE reads; one entry per CDR3 protein. The table lists fewer than 550,000 distinct CDR3 sequences, around 15% of them singletons. The same specimen was also included in a second study, on yellow fever vaccine responses in identical twins.

The sequenced sample consisted of CD4+ T cells sorted from blood. The receptors here all came from a woman between 18 and 29 years old in good health.

This clonotype has just a few counts. This rearrangement joins TRBV24-1 to TRBJ2-1, with D uncertain. This CDR3 contains 17 residues. V lost 3 bases and J 3 bases, leaving 17 bases between the germline ends. Germline assignment: CDR1 KGHDR and CDR2 SFDVKD. CDR3 amino acids: CATSDMMLAGNYNEQFF. The CDR3 DNA sequence: TGTGCCACCAGTGATATGATGTTAGCCGGAAACTACAATGAGCAGTTCTTC.

This clonotype was observed a handful of times. The chain recombines TRBV6-2 or TRBV6-3 with TRBJ1-5; TRBD1 matches at 7 bases. This CDR3 spans 16 amino acids. Per the germline V gene, CDR1 is MNHEY and CDR2 is SVGEGT. Trimming cost V 5 bases and J 2 bases; bases outside gene matches: 9. CDR3 sequence reads: CASSRGTALGNQPQHF. The CDR3, as DNA: TGTGCCAGCAGTCGAGGGACAGCTCTGGGCAATCAGCCCCAGCATTTT.

The V gene is TRBV28, the J gene TRBJ2-1, with TRBD1 as a possible D gene (6 bases). V lost 6 bases, J lost 11 bases, and 11 bases lay in between. From germline, CDR1 is MDHEN and CDR2 SYDVKM. The CDR3 totals 11 residues. The DNA for the CDR3 is TGTGCCAGCAGCCAACAGGGAAAGCAGTTCTTC. Translating it yields CASSQQGKQFF.

V gene TRBV15 combines with J gene TRBJ2-4; 7 nucleotides agree with TRBD2. This CDR3 has 16 amino acids. Germline-derived CDR1 and CDR2 are LNHNV and YYDKDF (reference sequence). Trimming took 1 base from V and 8 from J; bases not matched to a gene: 11. DNA of the CDR3: TGTGCCACCAGCAGAGCCCTGACGGGAGGTTTGGACATTCAGTACTTC. Amino acid sequence: CATSRALTGGLDIQYF.

V is TRBV12-3 or TRBV12-4 and J is TRBJ2-7, with 10 bases lining up with TRBD2. Trimming removed 7 bases from V and 7 bases from J; junction bases left unmatched: 16. CDR3 length: 16 amino acids. The CDR3 coding sequence is TGTGCCAGCAAAAGGACTAGCGGAGCCTTGTTCGTGGAGCAGTACTTC. Amino acid sequence: CASKRTSGALFVEQYF.

This clonotype was detected only a few times. The chain has TRBV4-1 and TRBJ2-7; perhaps TRBD1 as D (6 bases). Trimming pared 4 bases from V and 2 bases from J, leaving 18 bases between. The CDR3 contains 16 residues. Germline lookup yields CDR1 MGHRA and CDR2 YSYEKL. This chain's CDR3 is CASSPEPGAPPYEQYF. In DNA form, the CDR3 reads TGCGCCAGCAGCCCTGAACCAGGGGCACCACCCTACGAGCAGTACTTC.

V and J are TRBV28 and TRBJ2-4, with no clear D. This CDR3 region has 17 residues. Germline V gives CDR1 MDHEN, CDR2 SYDVKM. Trimming left V 3 bases short and J 3 bases short, with 18 bases between. CDR3 bases: TGTGCCAGCAGTTTGAATCCTGCGCGTGTTGACAAAAACATTCAGTACTTC. This codes for CASSLNPARVDKNIQYF.

A few counts support this clonotype. The J gene is TRBJ2-7, the V gene TRBV6-1; TRBD2 agrees at 9 bases. Germline values: CDR1 MNHNS, CDR2 SASEGT. This CDR3 is 15 amino acids long. V dropped 6 bases and J dropped 5; count of bases not matched to a gene: 11. The CDR3 nucleotides read TGTGCCAGCAGGGATAGCGGGGGCGGGATCGACGAGCAGTACTTC. Its translation: CASRDSGGGIDEQYF.

The chain couples TRBV4-1 to TRBJ2-1; 9 bases agree with TRBD2. Trimming took 3 bases from V and 4 from J; bases not matched to a gene: 13. Germline CDR1 MGHRA, CDR2 YSYEKL. CDR3 length: 18 residues. The CDR3 coding sequence is TGCGCCAGCAGCCACAAGACTAGCGGAGGTCCCCAATACAATGAGCAGTTCTTC. Translated: CASSHKTSGGPQYNEQFF.

The chain couples TRBV6-5 to TRBJ1-4; D perhaps matches TRBD1 (5 bases). The V end was cut by 4 bases, the J end by 7 bases, with 13 bases between. Germline V gene sequence: CDR1 MNHEY, CDR2 SVGAGI. This CDR3 is 14 amino acids long. This CDR3 reads CASSFLGGSEKLFF. CDR3 in DNA: TGTGCCAGCAGTTTTCTGGGGGGAAGTGAAAAACTGTTTTTT.

The CDR3 reads CASRQVDGLNTEAFF. The CDR3 DNA follows: TGTGCCAGCAGACAAGTCGACGGGCTGAACACTGAAGCTTTCTTT. V gene TRBV2 combines with J gene TRBJ1-1; D unclear. The CDR3 contains 15 residues. Between the trimmed V and J ends, which lost 6 bases and 0 bases, there was a span of 14 bases. The germline V gene encodes CDR1 SNHLY and CDR2 FYNNEI.

Concerning this clonotype itself: A read error may produce the germline difference seen at one junction end. CDR3 loop: CASGLVSTRIDTGELFF. CDR3 bases: TGCGCCAGCGGCTTGGTTTCCACACGAATTGACACCGGGGAGCTGTTTTTT. The chain links TRBV5-1 to TRBJ2-2, with D uncertain. The CDR3 covers 17 residues. The germline V gene encodes CDR1 SGHRS and CDR2 YFSETQ.

The chain couples TRBV2 to TRBJ2-1, with D hard to call. Germline-derived CDR1 and CDR2 are SNHLY and FYNNEI. V was trimmed by 6 bases and J by 6 bases, leaving 12 bases between them. The CDR3 is 13 amino acids. CDR3 amino acids: CASRDRLANEQFF. CDR3 nucleotide sequence: TGTGCCAGCAGAGATCGACTGGCCAATGAGCAGTTCTTC. Variable domain in full (rest from reference TRBV2 and TRBJ2-1): EPEVTQTPSHQVTQMGQEVILRCVPISNHLYFYWYRQILGQKVEFLVSFYNNEISEKSEIFDDQFSVERPDGSNFTLKIRSTKLEDSAMYFCASRDRLANEQFFGPGTRLTVL.

This clonotype was picked up many times. The V gene is TRBV7-2, the J gene TRBJ2-5, with D possibly TRBD2 on 5 matching bases. Germline V gives CDR1 SGHTA, CDR2 FQGNSA. Trimming stripped 5 bases from V and 2 bases from J, with 12 bases between. CDR3 size: 14 residues. CDR3: CASSPPPGQETQYF. The CDR3 region has the DNA TGTGCCAGCAGCCCCCCCCCGGGGCAAGAGACCCAGTACTTC.

This clonotype has just a few counts. The chain is built from TRBV20-1 and TRBJ2-7; TRBD2 matches 10 bases. J gave up 5 bases and V 2 bases, and 15 bases lay outside the gene matches. CDR1 is DFQATT, CDR2 SNEGSKA, per germline (reference sequence). The CDR3 sequence is 17 residues long. CDR3 amino acids: CSARPHRGSGRRNEQYF. DNA for the CDR3: TGCAGTGCTAGACCCCACAGGGGTAGCGGGAGGAGGAACGAGCAGTACTTC.

The CDR3 protein is CASRGLGGGALTQYF. Written as DNA, the CDR3 is TGTGCCAGCAGGGGCCTGGGCGGGGGGGCATTAACGCAGTATTTT. V and J are TRBV25-1 and TRBJ2-3; TRBD2 matches 9 bases. The germline CDR1 and CDR2 sequences are MGHDK and SYGVNS. This CDR3 is 15 amino acids long. Germline trimming cut 6 bases from V and 9 bases from J; bases unmatched to any gene: 13.

This clonotype was seen at least ten times. V is TRBV7-9 and J is TRBJ2-7; 8 positions agree with TRBD1. With 6 bases clipped from V and 1 base from J, the junction kept 5 bases outside the gene matches. In germline, CDR1 is SEHNR, CDR2 FQNEAQ (reference sequence). The CDR3 is made up of 14 amino acids. Here the CDR3 reads CASSSRTGSYEQYF. CDR3 DNA sequence: TGTGCCAGCAGTTCCAGGACAGGGTCCTACGAGCAGTACTTC.

This clonotype was seen ten or more times. The chain has TRBV6-2 or TRBV6-3 and TRBJ2-3, with D possibly TRBD2 on 5 matching bases. CDR3 length equals 16 residues. The germline V and J ends were trimmed by 0 bases and 5 bases, with 15 bases remaining between them. The germline CDR1 and CDR2 sequences are MNHEY and SVGEGT. The CDR3 reads CASSYSIRDGGDTQYF. CDR3 DNA: TGTGCCAGCAGTTACTCGATTCGGGATGGCGGAGATACGCAGTATTTT.

In its sample, this clonotype was seen many times. This sequence joins TRBV12-3 or TRBV12-4 and TRBJ2-1; maybe TRBD1 (7 bases). This CDR3 is built from 14 residues. Trimming took 3 bases from V and 6 from J, leaving 12 bases between them. The CDR3 nucleotides are TGTGCCAGCAGTTTGGAGGGGGCTTGCAATGAGCAGTTCTTC. This sequence encodes CASSLEGACNEQFF.

This clonotype has more than one count but fewer than ten. The chain is built from TRBV3-1 and TRBJ2-1; no firm D call. From germline, CDR1 is LGHDT and CDR2 YNNKEL (reference sequence). Trimming shortened V by 0 bases and J by 1 base, and 10 bases separated the two germline ends. There are 16 residues in the CDR3. The CDR3 here is CASSQDLLGSYNEQFF. The CDR3 DNA reads as TGTGCCAGCAGCCAAGATCTCCTAGGGTCCTACAATGAGCAGTTCTTC.

The chain uses TRBV12-3 or TRBV12-4 and TRBJ2-7, with 7 bases lining up with TRBD1. The CDR3 length is 15 residues. V dropped 6 bases and J dropped 2; count of bases not matched to a gene: 10. Here the CDR3 reads CASRPTGTATYEQYF. CDR3 in DNA: TGTGCCAGCAGACCTACCGGGACAGCGACCTACGAGCAGTACTTC.

Only a few counts were recorded for this clonotype. The chain combines TRBV2 with TRBJ2-1; 8 positions match TRBD2. Germline V CDR1 and CDR2: SNHLY, FYNNEI. The CDR3 totals 15 residues. The V and J ends lost 7 bases and 0 bases, in that order; junction bases with no gene match: 5. The CDR3 DNA sequence: TGTGCCAGCATTTACGGGAGGGCCTCCTACAATGAGCAGTTCTTC. It translates to CASIYGRASYNEQFF.

This clonotype has ten or more counts. The V and J genes are TRBV6-5 and TRBJ1-1; 7 positions agree with TRBD1. This CDR3 is built from 15 residues. With 4 bases clipped from V and 7 bases from J, the junction kept 12 bases outside the gene matches. Germline V gene lookup returns CDR1 MNHEY and CDR2 SVGAGI. The CDR3 loop is CASSLDPTGVSEAFF. The CDR3, as DNA: TGTGCCAGCAGTTTGGACCCCACAGGGGTTAGTGAAGCTTTCTTT.

The J gene is TRBJ2-7, the V gene TRBV6-1; 8 bases are shared with TRBD1. Losses at the gene ends were 8 bases for V and 3 bases for J; bases not matched to a gene: 9. CDR3 length: 14 amino acids. CDR1 is MNHNS, CDR2 SASEGT, per germline. For the CDR3, the DNA is TGTGCCAGCCGTCCCGGGACAGGTGTCTACGAGCAGTACTTC. It specifies CASRPGTGVYEQYF.